This T cell receptor beta chain was profiled in a study of cytomegalovirus exposure and HLA in healthy donors. A multiplex PCR was run with 60 Vbeta primers and 13 Jbeta primers. Generated by immunoSEQ multiplex PCR, the TCRdb table keeps only in-frame clones and is missing some. The sample carries some 180,000 clones, about four fifths recorded once. The TCR was taken from a man aged 40-50 years in good health and CMV-seronegative. Input material: PBMCs.

CDR3 DNA: TGTGCCAGCAGCAAAGACAGGGTTGATGAGCAGTTCTTC. This translates into CASSKDRVDEQFF. The rearrangement links TRBV7-3 to TRBJ2-1; the match to TRBD1 covers 7 bases. V was clipped by 5 bases and J by 8 bases; unmatched bases: 6. Germline V gives CDR1 SGHTA, CDR2 FQGTGA. The CDR3 runs 13 residues.